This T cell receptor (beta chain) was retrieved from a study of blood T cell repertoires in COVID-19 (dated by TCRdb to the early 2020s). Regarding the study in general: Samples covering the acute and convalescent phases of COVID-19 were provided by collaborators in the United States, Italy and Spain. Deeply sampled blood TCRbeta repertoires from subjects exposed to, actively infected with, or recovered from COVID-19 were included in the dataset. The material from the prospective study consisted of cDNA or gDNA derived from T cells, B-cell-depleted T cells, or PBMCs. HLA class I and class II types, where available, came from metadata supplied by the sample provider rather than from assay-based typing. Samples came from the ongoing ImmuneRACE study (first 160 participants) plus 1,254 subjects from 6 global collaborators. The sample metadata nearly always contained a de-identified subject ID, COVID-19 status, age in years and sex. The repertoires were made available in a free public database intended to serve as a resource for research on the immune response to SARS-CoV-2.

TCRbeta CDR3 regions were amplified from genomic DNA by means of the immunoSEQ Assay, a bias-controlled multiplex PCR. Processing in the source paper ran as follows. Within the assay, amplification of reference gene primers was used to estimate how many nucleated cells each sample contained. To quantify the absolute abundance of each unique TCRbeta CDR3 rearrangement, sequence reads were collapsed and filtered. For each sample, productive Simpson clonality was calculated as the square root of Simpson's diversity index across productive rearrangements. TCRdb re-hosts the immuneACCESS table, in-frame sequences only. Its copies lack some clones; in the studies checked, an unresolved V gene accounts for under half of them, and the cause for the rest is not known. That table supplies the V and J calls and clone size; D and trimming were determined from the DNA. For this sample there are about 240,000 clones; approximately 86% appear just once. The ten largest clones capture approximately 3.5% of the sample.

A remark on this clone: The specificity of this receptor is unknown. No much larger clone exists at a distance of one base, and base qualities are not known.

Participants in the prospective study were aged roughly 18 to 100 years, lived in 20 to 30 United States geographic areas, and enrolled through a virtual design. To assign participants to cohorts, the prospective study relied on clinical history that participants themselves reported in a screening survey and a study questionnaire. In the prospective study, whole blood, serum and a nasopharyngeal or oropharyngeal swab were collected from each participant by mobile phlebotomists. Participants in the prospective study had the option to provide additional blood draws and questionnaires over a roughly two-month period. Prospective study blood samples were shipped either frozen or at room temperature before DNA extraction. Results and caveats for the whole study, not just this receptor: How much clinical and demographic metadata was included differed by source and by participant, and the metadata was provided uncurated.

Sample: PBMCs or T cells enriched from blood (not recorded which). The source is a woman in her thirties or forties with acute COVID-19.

The DNA sequence reads TGTGCCAGCAGTTTATCGGGGACAGGGTCAGATACGCAGTATTTT. Its protein product is CASSLSGTGSDTQYF. The chain uses TRBV28 and TRBJ2-3; 9 bases in between match TRBD1. For CDR1 and CDR2, the germline V gene lists MDHEN and SYDVKM. Taken from cysteine to phenylalanine, the CDR3 has 15 residues. Of all the DNA, just the CDR3 is kept, 45 bases in frame from base 1. V ends up 1 base short and J 4 bases short, with an unmatched junction base count of 3.